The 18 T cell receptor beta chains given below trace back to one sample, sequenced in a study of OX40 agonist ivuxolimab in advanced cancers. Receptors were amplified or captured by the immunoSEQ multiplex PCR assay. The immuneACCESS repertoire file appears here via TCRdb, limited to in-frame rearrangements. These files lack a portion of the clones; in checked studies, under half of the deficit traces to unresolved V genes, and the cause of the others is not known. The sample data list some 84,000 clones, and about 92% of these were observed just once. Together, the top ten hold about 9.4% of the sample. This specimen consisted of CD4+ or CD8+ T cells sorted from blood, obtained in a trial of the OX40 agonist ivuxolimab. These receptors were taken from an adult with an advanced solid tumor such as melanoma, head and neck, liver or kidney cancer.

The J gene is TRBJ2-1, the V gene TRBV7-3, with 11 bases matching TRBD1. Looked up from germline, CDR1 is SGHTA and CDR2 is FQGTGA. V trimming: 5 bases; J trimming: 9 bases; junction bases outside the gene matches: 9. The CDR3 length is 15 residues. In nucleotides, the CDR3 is TGTGCCAGCAGCCCCGGACAGGGGGCTCTCGTTGAGCAGTTCTTC. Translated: CASSPGQGALVEQFF.

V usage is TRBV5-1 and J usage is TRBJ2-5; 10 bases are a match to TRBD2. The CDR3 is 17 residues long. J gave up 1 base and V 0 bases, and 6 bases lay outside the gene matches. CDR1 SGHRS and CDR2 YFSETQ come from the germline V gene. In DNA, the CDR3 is TGCGCCAGCAGCTTGGCCCCTAGCGGGGGCCTCCAAGAGACCCAGTACTTC. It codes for CASSLAPSGGLQETQYF.

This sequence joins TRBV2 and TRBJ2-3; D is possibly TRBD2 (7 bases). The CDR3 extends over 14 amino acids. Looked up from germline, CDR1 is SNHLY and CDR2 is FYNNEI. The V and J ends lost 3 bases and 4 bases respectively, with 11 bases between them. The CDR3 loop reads CASSEGGGSDTQYF. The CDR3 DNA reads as TGTGCCAGCAGTGAGGGGGGGGGCTCAGATACGCAGTATTTT.

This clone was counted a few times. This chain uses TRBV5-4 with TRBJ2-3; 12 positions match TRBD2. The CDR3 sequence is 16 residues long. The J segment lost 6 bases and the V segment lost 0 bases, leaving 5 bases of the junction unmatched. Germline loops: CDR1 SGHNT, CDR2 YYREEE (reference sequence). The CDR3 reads CASSLGASGGGDTQYF. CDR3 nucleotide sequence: TGTGCCAGCAGCTTGGGTGCTAGCGGGGGGGGTGATACGCAGTATTTT.

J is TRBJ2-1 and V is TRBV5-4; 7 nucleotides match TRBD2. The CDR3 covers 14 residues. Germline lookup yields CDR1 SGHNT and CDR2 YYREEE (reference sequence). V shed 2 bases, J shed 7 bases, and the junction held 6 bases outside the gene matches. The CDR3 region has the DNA TGTGCCAGCAGCTTTTGGGGGGGGATAAATGAGCAGTTCTTC. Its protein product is CASSFWGGINEQFF.

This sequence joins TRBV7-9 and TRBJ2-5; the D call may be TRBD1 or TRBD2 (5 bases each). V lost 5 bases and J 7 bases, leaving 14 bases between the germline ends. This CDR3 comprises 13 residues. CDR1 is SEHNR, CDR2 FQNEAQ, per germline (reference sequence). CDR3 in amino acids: CASSTRELWTQYF. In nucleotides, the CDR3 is TGTGCCAGCAGCACCAGGGAGTTGTGGACCCAGTACTTC.

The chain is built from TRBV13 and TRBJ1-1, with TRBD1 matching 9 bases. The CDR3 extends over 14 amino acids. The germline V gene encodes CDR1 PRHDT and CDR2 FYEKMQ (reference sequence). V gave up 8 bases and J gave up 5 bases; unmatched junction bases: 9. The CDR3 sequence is CASGPGTGLTEAFF. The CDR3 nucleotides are TGTGCCAGCGGCCCCGGGACAGGGTTGACTGAAGCTTTCTTT.

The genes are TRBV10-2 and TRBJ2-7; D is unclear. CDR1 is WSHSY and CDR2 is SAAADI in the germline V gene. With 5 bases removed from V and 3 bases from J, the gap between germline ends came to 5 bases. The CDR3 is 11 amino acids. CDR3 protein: CASSPSYEQYF. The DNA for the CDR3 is TGCGCCAGCAGTCCAAGCTACGAGCAGTACTTC.

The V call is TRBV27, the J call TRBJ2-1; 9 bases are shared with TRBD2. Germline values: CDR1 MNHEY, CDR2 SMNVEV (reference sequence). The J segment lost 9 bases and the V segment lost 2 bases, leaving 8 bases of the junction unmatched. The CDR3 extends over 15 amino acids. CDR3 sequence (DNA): TGTGCCAGCAGTTTAGGTAGCGGGGGTAACCTTGAGCAGTTCTTC. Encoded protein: CASSLGSGGNLEQFF.

CDR3 bases: TGTGCCAGTGGGACAGGGGCCAATCAGCCCCAGCATTTT. Translated, it gives CASGTGANQPQHF. The rearrangement joins TRBV19 to TRBJ1-5; 10 nucleotides match TRBD1. CDR1 and CDR2 (germline): LNHDA, SQIVND (reference sequence). The CDR3 runs to 13 residues. The trim removed 8 bases at V and 3 bases at J, leaving 1 base unmatched. Combining the CDR3 with reference TRBV19 and TRBJ1-5 gives the whole variable domain DGGITQSPKYLFRKEGQNVTLSCEQNLNHDAMYWYRQDPGQGLRLIYYSQIVNDFQKGDIAEGYSVSREKKESFPLTVTSAQKNPTAFYLCASGTGANQPQHFGDGTRLSIL.

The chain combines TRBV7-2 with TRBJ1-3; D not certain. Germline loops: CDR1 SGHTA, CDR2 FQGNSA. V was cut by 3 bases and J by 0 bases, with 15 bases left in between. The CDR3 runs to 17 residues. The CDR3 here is CASSFDLPAFSGNTIYF. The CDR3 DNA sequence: TGTGCCAGCAGCTTTGACCTACCTGCGTTCTCTGGAAACACCATATATTTT.

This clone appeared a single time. The CDR3 region has the DNA TGCAGCGTTGTGGCGGGTTGGGAGCAGTACTTC. It specifies CSVVAGWEQYF. This chain joins TRBV29-1 and TRBJ2-7, with D possibly TRBD2 on 5 matching bases. The CDR3 totals 11 residues. V lost 4 bases and J lost 7, with 11 bases in between. The germline V gene encodes CDR1 SQVTM and CDR2 ANQGSEA.

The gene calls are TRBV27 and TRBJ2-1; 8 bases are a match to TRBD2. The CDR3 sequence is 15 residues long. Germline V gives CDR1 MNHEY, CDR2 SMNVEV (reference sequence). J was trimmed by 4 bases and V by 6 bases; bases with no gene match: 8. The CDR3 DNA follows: TGTGCCAGCAGCTCGTCCGCGGGGGGTTACAATGAGCAGTTCTTC. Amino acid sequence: CASSSSAGGYNEQFF.

CDR3 in DNA: TGTGCCAGCAGCTTAGTGTGGGACAGGGTTTATGGCTACACCTTC. Translated: CASSLVWDRVYGYTF. V gene TRBV11-2 combines with J gene TRBJ1-2, with 9 bases lining up with TRBD1. The ends lost 1 base at V and 5 bases at J; junction bases unmatched: 5. CDR3 length: 15 amino acids. The germline CDR1 and CDR2 sequences are SGHAT and FQNNGV.

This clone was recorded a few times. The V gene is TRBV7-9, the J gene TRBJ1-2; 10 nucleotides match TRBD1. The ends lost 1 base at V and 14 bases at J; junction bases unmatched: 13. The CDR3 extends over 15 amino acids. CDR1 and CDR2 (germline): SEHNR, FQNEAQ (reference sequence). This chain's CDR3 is CASSLVGTGEGFGTF. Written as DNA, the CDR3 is TGTGCCAGCAGCTTAGTTGGGACAGGGGAAGGTTTTGGGACCTTC.

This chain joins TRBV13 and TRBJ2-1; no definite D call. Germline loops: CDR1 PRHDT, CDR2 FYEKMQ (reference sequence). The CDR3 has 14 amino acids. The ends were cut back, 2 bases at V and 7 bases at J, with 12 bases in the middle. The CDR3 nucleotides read TGTGCCAGCAGCTTACCCAGCAGAGAAAATGAGCAGTTCTTC. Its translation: CASSLPSRENEQFF.

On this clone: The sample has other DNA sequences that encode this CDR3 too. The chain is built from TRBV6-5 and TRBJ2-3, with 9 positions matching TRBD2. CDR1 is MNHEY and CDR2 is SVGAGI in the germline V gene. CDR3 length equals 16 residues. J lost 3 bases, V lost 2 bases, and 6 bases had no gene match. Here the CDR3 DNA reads TGTGCCAGCAGTTACGGGTCTAGCGGGGCGACAGATACGCAGTATTTT. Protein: CASSYGSSGATDTQYF.

CDR3 nucleotides: TGCGCCAGCAGCCCGATCCCCACAGGGGCAAGTTCACCCCTCCACTTT. Protein sequence: CASSPIPTGASSPLHF. The V call is TRBV5-1, the J call TRBJ1-6; 7 positions agree with TRBD1. Germline loops: CDR1 SGHRS, CDR2 YFSETQ. The J segment lost 9 bases and the V segment lost 4 bases, leaving 13 bases of the junction unmatched. This CDR3 is built from 16 residues.